The 3 T cell receptor beta chains listed next were all sequenced from one sample in a study of blood T cells in healthy people across ages. For the second PCR, which ran for about 7 to 12 cycles, a sample-barcoded 5' primer and a J-beta primer mix were used. Each CDR3 protein gets one entry after TCRdb re-called the 5' RACE reads with MiXCR. Among 1.4 million or so distinct CDR3 sequences, approximately 43% were seen once, and the ten largest hold about 4%. Sequences were obtained from blood. The receptor source for this set is a woman younger than 35 in good health.

The rearrangement links TRBV6-6 to TRBJ1-1; no clear D gene. V was trimmed by 6 bases and J by 10 bases, leaving 18 bases between them. This CDR3 region has 13 residues. The germline gives CDR1 MNHNY, CDR2 SVGAGI (reference sequence). CDR3 region: CASSPSARGRAFF. The CDR3 DNA is TGTGCCAGCAGCCCATCTGCCCGGGGAAGAGCTTTCTTT.

This chain connects TRBV20-1 to TRBJ1-5, with a tentative D call TRBD1 (5 bases). CDR3 size: 18 residues. Trimming pared 0 bases from V and 0 bases from J, leaving 18 bases between. Germline-derived CDR1 and CDR2 are DFQATT and SNEGSKA (reference sequence). The CDR3 region is CSARESETAFYSNQPQHF. The DNA for the CDR3 is TGCAGTGCTAGAGAGTCAGAGACAGCTTTTTATAGCAATCAGCCCCAGCATTTT.

Turning to this clonotype: The junction departs from germline at one end; a sequencing error may be responsible. V is TRBV6-1 and J is TRBJ2-5; 8 nucleotides line up with TRBD2. Germline values: CDR1 MNHNS, CDR2 SASEGT. There are 14 residues in the CDR3. CDR3 loop: CAGRLLAVGETQYF. The CDR3 region has the DNA TGTGCCGGCAGACTACTAGCGGTGGGAGAGACCCAGTACTTC.